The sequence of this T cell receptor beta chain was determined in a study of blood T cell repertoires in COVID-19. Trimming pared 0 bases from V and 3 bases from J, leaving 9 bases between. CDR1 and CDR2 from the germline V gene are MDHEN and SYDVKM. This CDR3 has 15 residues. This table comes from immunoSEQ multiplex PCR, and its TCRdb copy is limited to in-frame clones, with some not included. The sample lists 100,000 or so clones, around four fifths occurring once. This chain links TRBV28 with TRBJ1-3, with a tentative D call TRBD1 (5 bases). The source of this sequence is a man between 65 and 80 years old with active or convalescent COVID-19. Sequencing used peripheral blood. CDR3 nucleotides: TGTGCCAGCAGTTTATGGCAGGGTGGTGGAAACACCATATATTTT. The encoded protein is CASSLWQGGGNTIYF.